A selection of T cell receptor beta chains follows, all from one sample in a study of cytomegalovirus exposure and HLA in healthy donors. Here immunoSEQ multiplex PCR was the method, and the copy in TCRdb shows in-frame clones only, minus some. The table shows 95,000 to 150,000 clones, with roughly 82% occurring only once. The sample comprised PBMCs. The receptors shown here come from a woman aged 35 to 49 in good health and CMV-seropositive. Both conserved end residues are part of each CDR3. The order of the fields is D gene, clone size, V gene, CDR3 length, J gene, CDR3 protein, CDR3 DNA. D genes are given only for firm matches. Size tells how often a clone was seen (once, few, many) or the class of an expanded clone, and some rows leave it out.

TRBD1	few	TRBV14	15	TRBJ2-7	CASSYTGGESGEQYF	TGTGCCAGCAGCTATACAGGGGGCGAGTCCGGCGAGCAGTACTTC
-	once	TRBV15	15	TRBJ1-2	CATSRRSGQNYGYTF	TGTGCCACCAGCAGAAGGTCGGGTCAGAACTATGGCTACACCTTC
TRBD1	-	TRBV18	13	TRBJ1-2	CASSSDRDIGYTF	TGTGCCAGCTCCTCGGACAGGGACATCGGCTACACCTTC
-	-	TRBV7-2	12	TRBJ2-2	CASSLYPGELFF	TGTGCCAGCAGCTTATATCCCGGGGAGCTGTTTTTT
-	-	TRBV6-4	12	TRBJ1-1	CASSPWADEAFF	TGTGCCAGCAGCCCGTGGGCCGATGAAGCTTTCTTT
-	once	TRBV6-4	15	TRBJ1-4	CASSVGRGGPGKLFF	TGTGCCAGCAGTGTGGGAAGGGGGGGGCCTGGAAAACTGTTTTTT
-	-	TRBV19	16	TRBJ1-1	CASTRSPQGKRDEAFF	TGTGCCAGTACCCGCTCCCCCCAGGGGAAGAGGGATGAAGCTTTCTTT
-	-	TRBV28	14	TRBJ2-7	CASSTTRSVYEQYF	TGTGCCAGCAGTACGACACGTTCAGTCTACGAGCAGTACTTC
TRBD1	-	TRBV7-8	14	TRBJ1-1	CASSVRGPRDEAFF	TGTGCCAGCAGCGTCAGGGGGCCCAGGGATGAAGCTTTCTTT
TRBD1	-	TRBV5-6	16	TRBJ2-2	CASSLGAGGSNGELFF	TGTGCCAGCAGCTTGGGGGCAGGGGGTAGCAACGGGGAGCTGTTTTTT
-	-	TRBV5-4	15	TRBJ2-7	CASSLSGTRDYEQYF	TGTGCCAGCAGCTTGTCGGGGACTCGAGACTACGAGCAGTACTTC
-	-	TRBV10-2	12	TRBJ2-7	CASSPGQYEQYF	TGCGCCAGCAGCCCCGGACAGTACGAGCAGTACTTC
-	-	TRBV18	17	TRBJ1-1	CASRKLTGLGMNTEAFF	TGTGCCAGCCGAAAACTGACAGGATTGGGGATGAACACTGAAGCTTTCTTT
-	-	TRBV30	15	TRBJ2-3	CAWSGSATMSGTQYF	TGTGCCTGGTCCGGGTCGGCGACGATGAGTGGGACGCAGTATTTT
-	-	TRBV7-9	14	TRBJ2-7	CASSSRGSSYEQYF	TGTGCCAGCAGTTCCCGGGGGAGCTCCTACGAGCAGTACTTC
-	-	TRBV28	14	TRBJ2-4	CASSLTGNKNIQYF	TGTGCCAGCAGCCTGACGGGGAACAAAAACATTCAGTACTTC
TRBD2	few	TRBV28	13	TRBJ2-7	CATAAGGPVEQYF	TGTGCCACTGCAGCGGGAGGGCCCGTCGAGCAGTACTTC
-	-	TRBV19	16	TRBJ1-3	CATRYEAASSGNTIYF	TGTGCCACCCGGTATGAGGCCGCGAGCTCTGGAAACACCATATATTTT
-	-	TRBV7-3	14	TRBJ2-3	CASSLVVGGDTQYF	TGTGCCAGCAGCTTAGTGGTAGGGGGAGATACGCAGTATTTT
-	-	TRBV5-1	15	TRBJ1-6	CASSLVGGRDSPLHF	TGCGCCAGCAGCTTGGTCGGGGGAAGGGATTCACCCCTCCACTTT
-	once	TRBV30	13	TRBJ2-5	CAWSVNSQETQYF	TGTGCCTGGAGTGTAAATAGCCAAGAGACCCAGTACTTC
TRBD2	-	TRBV6-1	15	TRBJ2-7	CASRGLALSSYEQYF	TGTGCCAGCAGGGGACTAGCGCTGAGCTCCTACGAGCAGTACTTC
TRBD2	few	TRBV11-2	17	TRBJ2-1	CASSLIRRTSGNNEQFF	TGTGCCAGCAGCTTAATCCGGCGGACTAGCGGAAACAATGAGCAGTTCTTC
-	few	TRBV11-2	13	TRBJ2-7	CASSLDRVREQYF	TGTGCCAGCAGCTTAGATCGGGTGAGGGAGCAGTACTTC
-	-	TRBV18	14	TRBJ2-7	CASSPQARAYEQYF	TGTGCCAGCTCACCACAGGCCAGGGCCTACGAGCAGTACTTC
TRBD1	few	TRBV5-6	14	TRBJ2-7	CASRGNGGTGGNSF	TGTGCCAGCAGAGGTAACGGCGGGACAGGGGGCAATTCCTTC
-	-	TRBV18	16	TRBJ2-7	CASSPRGGRETHEQYF	TGTGCCAGCTCACCCAGGGGAGGGCGGGAGACCCACGAGCAGTACTTC
TRBD1	-	TRBV27	16	TRBJ2-3	CASRPKTGGHTDTQYF	TGTGCCAGCAGGCCTAAGACAGGGGGACACACAGATACGCAGTATTTT
-	few	TRBV13	17	TRBJ1-2	CASSHTTVYREDYGYTF	TGTGCCAGCAGCCACACGACCGTATACCGGGAGGACTATGGCTACACCTTC
TRBD2	-	TRBV6-6	14	TRBJ2-3	CASRSGMGRYTQYF	TGTGCCAGCAGAAGCGGGATGGGACGGTATACGCAGTATTTT
-	-	TRBV6-1	13	TRBJ1-6	CASRRENNSPLHF	TGTGCCAGCAGACGGGAAAATAATTCACCCCTCCACTTT
-	-	TRBV5-6	15	TRBJ2-3	CASSLRQTGTDTQYF	TGTGCCAGCAGCTTGAGACAGACAGGCACAGATACGCAGTATTTT
TRBD1	-	TRBV9	15	TRBJ1-4	CASSATGEKGEKLFF	TGTGCCAGCAGCGCGACAGGGGAGAAAGGTGAAAAACTGTTTTTT
-	-	TRBV27	12	TRBJ1-6	CASSLNGSPLHF	TGTGCCAGCAGTTTAAACGGTTCACCCCTCCACTTT
TRBD2	-	TRBV27	15	TRBJ2-7	CASSQRTSGHYEQYF	TGTGCCAGCAGTCAACGGACTAGCGGCCACTACGAGCAGTACTTC
-	once	TRBV6-4	14	TRBJ2-3	CASSDIGSTDTQYF	TGTGCCAGCAGTGACATTGGCTCCACAGATACGCAGTATTTT
-	-	TRBV10-1	13	TRBJ2-3	CARLTGTTDTQYF	TGCGCCAGGCTGACAGGTACCACAGATACGCAGTATTTT
TRBD1	-	TRBV14	14	TRBJ2-7	CASSQRTGAYEQYF	TGTGCCAGCAGCCAAAGGACAGGGGCGTACGAGCAGTACTTC
TRBD2	-	TRBV5-1	16	TRBJ2-5	CASSLGLAGAAETQYF	TGCGCCAGCAGCTTGGGGCTAGCGGGAGCGGCAGAGACCCAGTACTTC
-	-	TRBV9	13	TRBJ2-5	CASSVGDKETQYF	TGTGCCAGCAGCGTAGGGGACAAAGAGACCCAGTACTTC
TRBD1	-	TRBV28	15	TRBJ1-5	CASSGGQGWNQPQHF	TGTGCCAGCAGTGGCGGACAGGGGTGGAATCAGCCCCAGCATTTT
TRBD2	-	TRBV28	17	TRBJ2-5	CASSTIGLAGVGETQYF	TGTGCCAGCAGTACAATAGGACTAGCGGGAGTTGGAGAGACCCAGTACTTC
-	-	TRBV21-1	18	TRBJ1-2	CAGSKVWPYDRASFGYTF	TGTGCCGGCAGCAAAGTGTGGCCCTACGACAGAGCCTCCTTTGGCTACACCTTC
TRBD2	-	TRBV4-1	18	TRBJ2-7	CASSQGGTSGSLTYEQYF	TGCGCCAGCAGCCAAGGAGGGACTAGCGGGAGCCTCACCTACGAGCAGTACTTC
-	-	TRBV2	15	TRBJ2-7	CASKATFGLSYEQYF	TGTGCCAGCAAAGCGACGTTCGGACTTTCCTACGAGCAGTACTTC
TRBD1	once	TRBV28	14	TRBJ2-7	CASSSSTGAYEQYF	TGTGCCAGCAGTTCCTCCACAGGGGCCTACGAGCAGTACTTC
-	-	TRBV2	13	TRBJ1-1	CASSGQEYTEAFF	TGTGCCAGCAGTGGACAGGAGTACACTGAAGCTTTCTTT
-	-	TRBV28	13	TRBJ2-7	CASSSTGLYEQYF	TGTGCCAGCAGTTCTACAGGTCTCTACGAGCAGTACTTC
TRBD1	few	TRBV4-1	15	TRBJ2-7	CASSRQTGTAPEQYF	TGCGCCAGCAGCCGACAAACCGGGACAGCCCCCGAGCAGTACTTC
-	-	TRBV7-8	16	TRBJ1-3	CASSLDGTGAGNTIYF	TGTGCCAGCAGCTTAGACGGGACTGGAGCAGGAAACACCATATATTTT